This T cell receptor beta chain was recorded in a study of blood T cells in healthy people across ages. General observations from the study: Aged donors had fewer naive CD4+ cells and lower diversity than long-lived donors. It was held that the diversity estimates obtained from one million T cells were underestimates.

There are 14 residues in the CDR3. The V and J ends lost 3 bases and 2 bases respectively, with 10 bases between them. Combining a sample-barcoded 5' primer with a J-beta primer mix, a second PCR ran for roughly 7 to 11 cycles. Every individual sample yielded 2.5 million or more paired-end reads (each containing CDR3). TCRdb ran MiXCR on the 5' RACE reads and lists one entry per CDR3 protein. This repertoire shows about a million distinct CDR3 sequences, about 48% found once; its top ten account for 10% to 15%. Note on this clonotype: Its antigen is as yet unknown.

Every donor gave 8 to 10 milliliters of peripheral blood. Sequences were obtained from blood. This TCR was sampled from a man between 25 and 39 years old in good health. This chain uses TRBV12-3 or TRBV12-4 with TRBJ1-1, with D possibly TRBD1 on 5 matching bases. The CDR3 loop is CASSLAQGNTEAFF. CDR3 sequence (DNA): TGTGCCAGCAGTTTGGCGCAGGGTAACACTGAAGCTTTCTTT.